The rows below give T cell receptor beta chains drawn from one sample of a study of response to subunit inactivated influenza vaccine. Each CDR3 protein gets one entry after TCRdb re-called the RT-PCR reads with MiXCR. Of 500,000 to 600,000 distinct CDR3 sequences listed, approximately 12% are singletons. Specimen: PBMCs from blood, collected on the day of vaccination. These receptors were collected from a man in his fifties or sixties who received an inactivated influenza vaccine. CDR3s include the opening cysteine and the closing phenylalanine or tryptophan.

J gene,V gene,CDR3 protein
TRBJ1-3,TRBV6-2/TRBV6-3,CASSNRDVAGNTIYF
TRBJ2-3,TRBV20-1,CSARGRGSTDTQYF
TRBJ2-1,TRBV2,CASTQSGGPNNEQFF
TRBJ2-1,TRBV5-6,CASREWTESYNEQFF
TRBJ2-3,TRBV6-2/TRBV6-3,CASRNRGARGTDTQYF
TRBJ2-1,TRBV6-2/TRBV6-3,CASSYTRPQQFF
TRBJ1-1,TRBV20-1,CSARDRISGYYTEAFF
TRBJ2-3,TRBV11-2,CASSLFVGTSGGADTQYF
TRBJ2-2,TRBV12-3/TRBV12-4,CASRSNLANPGELFF
TRBJ2-7,TRBV5-1,CASSLTGKGHEQYF
TRBJ1-6,TRBV7-2,CASSLAGQDNSPLHF
TRBJ2-1,TRBV7-3,CASSSGTGFGEQFF
TRBJ2-2,TRBV11-1,CASSSSRRTGGVGGELFF
TRBJ2-1,TRBV12-3/TRBV12-4,CASIPGTRNEQFF
TRBJ2-7,TRBV9,CASSARTSPIEQYF
TRBJ2-3,TRBV27,CAIPTIEAGGGDTQYF
TRBJ2-1,TRBV11-2,CASRIGRNEQFF
TRBJ1-2,TRBV12-3/TRBV12-4,CASTTGHRGGYTF
TRBJ2-2,TRBV7-2,CASSLAVTVNTGELFF
TRBJ2-5,TRBV6-5,CASSYSAGEIMTQYF
TRBJ2-1,TRBV30,CAWNSGQGSYNEQFF
TRBJ1-6,TRBV6-1,CASSPLEGLGNSPLHF
TRBJ2-7,TRBV18,CASSIQGWEQYF
TRBJ2-7,TRBV29-1,CSVVRGTGFHEQYF
TRBJ2-5,TRBV6-2/TRBV6-3,CASRRYQGGSAQYF
TRBJ2-7,TRBV9,CASSLEPRGYEQYF
TRBJ2-5,TRBV25-1,CASSEWQAKETQYF
TRBJ2-3,TRBV5-1,CASSLAMTGTDTQYF
TRBJ2-7,TRBV6-2/TRBV6-3,CASARSRDLVDEQYF
TRBJ2-2,TRBV5-1,CASSEGIRPNTGELFF
TRBJ1-1,TRBV6-1,CASRGQGYTEAFF
TRBJ2-3,TRBV7-2,CASSLILSGTDTQYF
TRBJ2-1,TRBV6-2/TRBV6-3,CASSYEGNEQFF
TRBJ2-2,TRBV6-1,CASSEGRGQGWTGELFF
TRBJ2-7,TRBV11-2,CASSLAGDVTYEQYF
TRBJ2-1,TRBV20-1,CSASLSVPRSYNEQFF
TRBJ2-1,TRBV10-3,CAIRGTGDYNEQFF
TRBJ2-1,TRBV21-1,CLPPATRGNEQFF
TRBJ2-2,TRBV20-1,CSARDPTGELFF
TRBJ2-5,TRBV7-6,CASSLGSGGAKETQYF
TRBJ2-1,TRBV20-1,CSARSGTGGFNEQFF